The 17 T cell receptor beta chains below come from one sample, sequenced in a study of blood T cells in healthy people across ages. It was with a sample-barcoded 5' primer and a J-beta primer mix that a second PCR of roughly 6 to 12 cycles was run. Each CDR3 protein gets one entry after TCRdb re-called the 5' RACE reads with MiXCR. The table lists roughly 680,000 distinct CDR3 sequences, 40% to 65% of them singletons. The sequencing sample was made of blood. Receptors were obtained from a woman of 80 years or more in good health.

The chain links TRBV7-3 to TRBJ2-5; D is unclear. Trimming pared 5 bases from V and 0 bases from J, leaving 10 bases between. Germline loops: CDR1 SGHTA, CDR2 FQGTGA. There are 14 residues in the CDR3. The CDR3 region has the DNA TGTGCCAGCAGCCGAGCATACCACCAAGAGACCCAGTACTTC. This encodes CASSRAYHQETQYF.

This clonotype showed up many times. This chain uses TRBV5-1 with TRBJ2-5; D is unclear. Trimming took off 0 bases at V and 4 bases at J, with 10 bases between the two ends. Germline assignment: CDR1 SGHRS and CDR2 YFSETQ. The CDR3 totals 14 residues. The CDR3 DNA is TGCGCCAGCAGCTTGGCCCTAGAAGGAGAGACCCAGTACTTC. The encoded protein is CASSLALEGETQYF.

This clonotype was detected a few times. V usage is TRBV28 and J usage is TRBJ1-5; D is unresolved. Between the trimmed V and J ends, which lost 7 bases and 4 bases, there was a span of 11 bases. The CDR3 totals 13 residues. Germline loops: CDR1 MDHEN, CDR2 SYDVKM. The CDR3: CASNMRENQPQHF. The CDR3 DNA reads as TGTGCCAGCAACATGAGGGAGAATCAGCCCCAGCATTTT.

V is TRBV2 and J is TRBJ1-5; the D gene is possibly TRBD1 (5 bases). This CDR3 contains 17 residues. Trimming removed 2 bases at V and 2 bases at J, with 16 bases between. CDR1 is SNHLY and CDR2 is FYNNEI in the germline V gene. The CDR3 DNA reads TGTGCCAGCAGTGAAATCGATGGGGCATTGGGCAATCAGCCCCAGCATTTT. Translated, it gives CASSEIDGALGNQPQHF.

The chain links TRBV3-1 to TRBJ2-5, with 9 nucleotides matching TRBD2. This CDR3 has 16 residues. Germline lookup yields CDR1 LGHDT and CDR2 YNNKEL (reference sequence). V shed 0 bases and J 11 bases; nucleotides not matched to a gene: 13. CDR3 in amino acids: CASSQDPSGGRNEQYF. CDR3 nucleotides: TGTGCCAGCAGCCAAGATCCCAGCGGGGGGAGGAATGAGCAGTACTTC.

V and J are TRBV12-3 or TRBV12-4 and TRBJ2-1; TRBD1 is a possible D gene (5 bases). Trimming left V 7 bases short and J 1 base short, with 17 bases between. The CDR3 extends over 16 amino acids. DNA for the CDR3: TGTGCCAGCATAAAAGGGGCCACCGGTTCCTACAATGAGCAGTTCTTC. Encoded protein: CASIKGATGSYNEQFF.

To note about this clonotype: The germline gene is not matched at one end of the junction; a read error may be the cause. The chain uses TRBV5-1 and TRBJ2-7, with 8 bases matching TRBD1. The CDR3 is made up of 14 amino acids. CDR1 is SGHRS and CDR2 is YFSETQ in the germline V gene. The CDR3 nucleotides read TGCGCCCGCAGCTTGGGGCAGGGGGCGTACGAGCAGTACTTC. As protein: CARSLGQGAYEQYF.

This clonotype was picked up one time. This chain uses TRBV5-1 with TRBJ2-7, with unresolved D. Trimming removed 0 bases from V and 3 bases from J, with 7 bases in between. There are 13 residues in the CDR3. Germline V lookup: CDR1 SGHRS, CDR2 YFSETQ. CDR3 DNA: TGCGCCAGCAGCTTGGACGCGAGCTACGAGCAGTACTTC. Amino acid sequence: CASSLDASYEQYF.

As concerns this clonotype: At one end, the junction sequence differs from germline, possibly due to a read error. The CDR3 loop is CAGSFRTGVRAEAFF. The CDR3 nucleotides read TGTGCCGGCAGTTTCAGGACAGGGGTTCGGGCTGAAGCTTTCTTT. This chain uses TRBV6-5 with TRBJ1-1; 9 nucleotides match TRBD1. Germline CDR1 and CDR2: MNHEY and SVGAGI. This CDR3 spans 15 amino acids.

This sequence joins TRBV7-2 and TRBJ1-5, with D unresolved. This CDR3 has 15 amino acids. V lost 1 base and J 3 bases, leaving 10 bases between the germline ends. Germline values: CDR1 SGHTA, CDR2 FQGNSA. The CDR3 loop is CASSLGWGHNQPQHF. DNA for the CDR3: TGTGCCAGCAGCTTAGGGTGGGGTCACAATCAGCCCCAGCATTTT.

This clonotype was counted between two and nine times. The rearrangement joins TRBV5-1 to TRBJ2-1; a possible D gene is TRBD1 (7 bases). Germline loops: CDR1 SGHRS, CDR2 YFSETQ. CDR3 length: 15 residues. V was trimmed by 0 bases and J by 6 bases, leaving 13 bases between them. The CDR3 DNA reads TGCGCCAGCAGCTTGGGGGCGGGACAGCTCAATGAGCAGTTCTTC. Amino acids: CASSLGAGQLNEQFF.

In this sample, this clonotype turned up once. The V and J genes are TRBV13 and TRBJ2-5; TRBD1 matches 8 bases. Near its end, the DNA agrees better with TRBJ2-4, so the J call may be wrong. Germline CDR1 reads PRHDT; CDR2 reads FYEKMQ (reference sequence). The CDR3 contains 13 residues. CDR3: CASSQGQGGIQYF. The CDR3 DNA is TGTGCCAGCAGCCAAGGACAGGGAGGCATTCAGTACTTC.

This chain joins TRBV27 and TRBJ2-3; D is unclear. V lost 2 bases, J lost 4 bases, and 10 bases lay in between. This CDR3 is built from 14 residues. Germline V lookup: CDR1 MNHEY, CDR2 SMNVEV (reference sequence). CDR3 nucleotides: TGTGCCAGCAGTTTAGGGGTGACGGCAGATACGCAGTATTTT. It is translated as CASSLGVTADTQYF.

The chain links TRBV7-2 to TRBJ2-3; no firm D call. V was cut by 4 bases and J by 2 bases, with 16 bases left in between. The CDR3 is made up of 16 amino acids. Germline loops: CDR1 SGHTA, CDR2 FQGNSA. In DNA form, the CDR3 reads TGTGCCAGCAGCTCAACGGGCGGAACATTCACAGATACGCAGTATTTT. Residues: CASSSTGGTFTDTQYF.

The chain combines TRBV28 with TRBJ2-7, with D tentatively TRBD1 or TRBD2 (5 bases each). CDR1 is MDHEN, CDR2 SYDVKM, per germline. Trimming took 10 bases from V and 5 from J, leaving 18 bases between them. This CDR3 is built from 13 residues. The CDR3 here is CATPGKGSNEQYF. The DNA of the CDR3 is TGTGCCACCCCGGGTAAGGGGAGTAACGAGCAGTACTTC. The complete variable domain, with remaining parts taken from reference TRBV28 and TRBJ2-7, reads DVKVTQSSRYLVKRTGEKVFLECVQDMDHENMFWYRQDPGLGLRLIYFSYDVKMKEKGDIPEGYSVSREKKERFSLILESASTNQTSMYLCATPGKGSNEQYFGPGTRLTVT.

This clonotype has more than one count but fewer than ten. The rearrangement uses TRBV29-1 and TRBJ2-5, with 14 positions matching TRBD2. Germline CDR1 reads SQVTM; CDR2 reads ANQGSEA. V lost 7 bases and J lost 5; bases outside the gene matches: 9. The CDR3 sequence is 15 residues long. CDR3 region: CSAGTSGSSWETQYF. DNA of the CDR3: TGCAGCGCTGGGACTAGCGGGAGCTCGTGGGAGACCCAGTACTTC.

This rearrangement joins TRBV7-8 to TRBJ2-5; TRBD2 might be the D (5 bases). This CDR3 region has 16 residues. Per the germline V gene, CDR1 is SGHVS and CDR2 is FQNEAQ. V lost 7 bases to trimming and J lost 2 bases, with 20 bases between them. CDR3: CASTLFLQAAQETQYF. The DNA for the CDR3 is TGTGCCAGCACCCTCTTCTTGCAAGCGGCACAAGAGACCCAGTACTTC.